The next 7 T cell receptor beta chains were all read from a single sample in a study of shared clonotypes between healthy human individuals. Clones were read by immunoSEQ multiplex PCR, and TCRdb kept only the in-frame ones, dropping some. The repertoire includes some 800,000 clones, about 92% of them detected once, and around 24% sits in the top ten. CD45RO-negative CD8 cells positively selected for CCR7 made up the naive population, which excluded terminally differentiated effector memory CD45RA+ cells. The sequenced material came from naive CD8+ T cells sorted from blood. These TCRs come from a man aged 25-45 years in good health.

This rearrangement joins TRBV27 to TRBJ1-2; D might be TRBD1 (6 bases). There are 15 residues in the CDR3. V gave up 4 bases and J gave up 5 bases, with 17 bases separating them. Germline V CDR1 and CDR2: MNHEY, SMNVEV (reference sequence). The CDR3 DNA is TGTGCCAGCAGTTATTCTAAGTCAGGGGCATATGGCTACACCTTC. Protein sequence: CASSYSKSGAYGYTF.

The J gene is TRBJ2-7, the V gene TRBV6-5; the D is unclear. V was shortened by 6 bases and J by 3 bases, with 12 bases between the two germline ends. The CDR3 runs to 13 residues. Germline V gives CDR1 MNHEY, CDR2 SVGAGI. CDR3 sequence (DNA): TGTGCCAGCAGCCCCATATCAGGCTACGAGCAGTACTTC. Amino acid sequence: CASSPISGYEQYF.

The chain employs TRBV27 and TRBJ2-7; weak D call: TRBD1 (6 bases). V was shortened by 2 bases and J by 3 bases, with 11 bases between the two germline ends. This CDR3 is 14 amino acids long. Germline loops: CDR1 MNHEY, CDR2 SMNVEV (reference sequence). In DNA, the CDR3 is TGTGCCAGCAGTTTAAGACAGGTGGGCTACGAGCAGTACTTC. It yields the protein CASSLRQVGYEQYF.

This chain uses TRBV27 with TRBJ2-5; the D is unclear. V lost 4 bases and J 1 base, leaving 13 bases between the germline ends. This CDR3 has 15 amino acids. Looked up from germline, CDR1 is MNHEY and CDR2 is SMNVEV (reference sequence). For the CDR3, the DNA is TGTGCCAGCAGTTCCTTAATCGGGCTCCAAGAGACCCAGTACTTC. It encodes CASSSLIGLQETQYF.

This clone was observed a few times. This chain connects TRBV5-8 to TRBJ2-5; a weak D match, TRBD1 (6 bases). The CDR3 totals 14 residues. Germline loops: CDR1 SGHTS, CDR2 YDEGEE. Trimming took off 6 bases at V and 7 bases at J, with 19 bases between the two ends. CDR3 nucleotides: TGTGCCAGCACCACTCCAGTTGGGGGCTGGACCCAGTACTTC. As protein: CASTTPVGGWTQYF.

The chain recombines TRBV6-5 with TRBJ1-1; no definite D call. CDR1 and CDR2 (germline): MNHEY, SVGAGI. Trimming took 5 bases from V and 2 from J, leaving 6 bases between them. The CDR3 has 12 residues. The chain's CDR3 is CASSHSNTEAFF. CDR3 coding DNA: TGTGCCAGCAGTCACAGCAACACTGAAGCTTTCTTT.

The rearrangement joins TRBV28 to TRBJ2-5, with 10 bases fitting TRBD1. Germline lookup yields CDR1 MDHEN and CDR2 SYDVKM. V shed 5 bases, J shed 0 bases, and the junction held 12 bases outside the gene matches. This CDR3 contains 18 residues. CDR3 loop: CASSPGTGATAYQETQYF. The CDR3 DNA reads TGTGCCAGCAGTCCCGGGACAGGGGCGACCGCGTACCAAGAGACCCAGTACTTC.